This passage covers 12 T cell receptor beta chains from one sample sequenced in a study of cytomegalovirus exposure and HLA in healthy donors. The primer mix had 60 Vbeta and 13 Jbeta primers. Produced via immunoSEQ multiplex PCR; TCRdb's table is partial and in-frame only. The profile shows about 130,000 clones, approximately 80% of them singletons. Sequencing used PBMCs. All receptors come from a young man in good health and CMV-seropositive.

V is TRBV10-2 and J is TRBJ2-1, with 7 bases identical to TRBD1. CDR3 length equals 16 residues. The trim removed 3 bases at V and 2 bases at J, leaving 7 bases unmatched. Germline V gene data show CDR1 as WSHSY and CDR2 as SAAADI. CDR3 sequence reads: CASSDWRQGTYNEQFF. The CDR3 DNA reads TGCGCCAGCAGTGACTGGAGACAGGGCACCTACAATGAGCAGTTCTTC.

The chain employs TRBV29-1 and TRBJ1-5; no firm D call. CDR1 is SQVTM, CDR2 ANQGSEA, per germline. The CDR3 is 13 amino acids. V was clipped by 4 bases and J by 7 bases, with 14 bases between them. The CDR3 coding sequence is TGCAGCGTTGCAGGAGGGATCCGCCAGCCCCAGCATTTT. Translating it yields CSVAGGIRQPQHF.

To note about this clone: This CDR3 is also generated by other DNA sequences in the sample. This chain joins TRBV27 and TRBJ2-7; tentative D call: TRBD2 (5 bases). Germline-derived CDR1 and CDR2 are MNHEY and SMNVEV (reference sequence). Trimming cost V 0 bases and J 4 bases, with 10 bases left between them. CDR3 length: 14 residues. CDR3 region: CASSLSGRAYEQYF. CDR3 DNA sequence: TGTGCCAGCAGTTTATCCGGGCGGGCGTACGAGCAGTACTTC.

This chain links TRBV10-1 with TRBJ1-2, with 7 bases aligning to TRBD1. Germline V CDR1 and CDR2: WNHNN, SYGVQD (reference sequence). J was trimmed by 2 bases and V by 5 bases; bases with no gene match: 2. CDR3 length: 13 amino acids. The CDR3 sequence: CASSQGVNYGYTF. CDR3 coding DNA: TGCGCCAGCAGTCAGGGGGTAAACTATGGCTACACCTTC.

The chain combines TRBV30 with TRBJ1-2, with D perhaps matching TRBD1 (5 bases). V was trimmed by 2 bases and J by 0 bases, leaving 10 bases between them. Germline V gene data show CDR1 as GTSNPN and CDR2 as SVGIG (reference sequence). The CDR3 loop spans 14 amino acids. Written as DNA, the CDR3 is TGTGCCTGGAGTCGAGACAGTTCTAACTATGGCTACACCTTC. This sequence encodes CAWSRDSSNYGYTF.

The rearrangement joins TRBV5-8 to TRBJ1-3; D call uncertain. The CDR3 extends over 15 amino acids. Trimming removed 0 bases at V and 1 base at J, with 8 bases between. The germline gives CDR1 SGHTS, CDR2 YDEGEE. CDR3 sequence: CASSLGVISGNTIYF. Written as DNA, the CDR3 is TGTGCCAGCAGCTTGGGAGTCATATCTGGAAACACCATATATTTT.

The rearrangement joins TRBV9 to TRBJ2-3; no firm D call. CDR3 length equals 13 residues. Germline loops: CDR1 SGDLS, CDR2 YYNGEE. V lost 7 bases and J lost 0, with 9 bases in between. The CDR3 protein is CASGQSSTDTQYF. CDR3 nucleotide sequence: TGTGCCAGCGGGCAGTCTAGCACAGATACGCAGTATTTT.

The chain carries TRBV9 and TRBJ1-4; D remains ambiguous. The CDR3 is 14 amino acids. V gave up 4 bases and J gave up 0 bases, with 7 bases separating them. The germline V gene encodes CDR1 SGDLS and CDR2 YYNGEE. Here the CDR3 reads CASSFSPTNEKLFF. Written as DNA, the CDR3 is TGTGCCAGCAGCTTTTCTCCAACTAATGAAAAACTGTTTTTT.

The chain has TRBV11-2 and TRBJ2-1; D perhaps matches TRBD2 (7 bases). The V gene's germline CDR1 is SGHAT and CDR2 FQNNGV. The CDR3 is 17 amino acids. The V and J ends lost 3 bases and 5 bases respectively, with 20 bases between them. The CDR3 DNA is TGTGCCAGCAGCTTCCGCCCCAGCGGGACAATGAACAATGAGCAGTTCTTC. Translated: CASSFRPSGTMNNEQFF. Complete variable domain (other parts from reference TRBV11-2 and TRBJ2-1): EAGVAQSPRYKIIEKRQSVAFWCNPISGHATLYWYQQILGQGPKLLIQFQNNGVVDDSQLPKDRFSAERLKGVDSTLKIQPAKLEDSAVYLCASSFRPSGTMNNEQFFGPGTRLTVL.

This clone appeared a single time. The chain links TRBV9 to TRBJ2-7; a weak D match, TRBD2 (5 bases). V was pared by 2 bases and J by 2 bases, with 11 bases between. CDR3 length equals 14 residues. Germline V gene sequence: CDR1 SGDLS, CDR2 YYNGEE. The CDR3 spells CASSVSTNTYEQYF. CDR3 coding DNA: TGTGCCAGCAGCGTGTCGACTAATACCTACGAGCAGTACTTC.

This chain joins TRBV7-2 and TRBJ2-7, with 8 bases matching TRBD2. Germline CDR1 SGHTA, CDR2 FQGNSA. Germline trimming cut 7 bases from V and 4 bases from J; bases unmatched to any gene: 9. The CDR3 loop spans 14 amino acids. The CDR3 nucleotides are TGTGCCAGCACCGACTCAGCGGGAGTATACGAGCAGTACTTC. Translating gives CASTDSAGVYEQYF.

V and J are TRBV7-9 and TRBJ2-7; D may be TRBD2 (6 bases). CDR1 is SEHNR, CDR2 FQNEAQ, per germline (reference sequence). This CDR3 spans 14 amino acids. Deletions cut 5 bases from V and 5 bases from J, with 16 bases between. The CDR3 loop is CASSPTAGHDEQYF. Written as DNA, the CDR3 is TGTGCCAGCAGCCCGACGGCGGGGCATGACGAGCAGTACTTC.